Listed below are T cell receptor beta chains from one sample, sequenced in a study of blood T cell repertoires in COVID-19. Generated by immunoSEQ multiplex PCR, the TCRdb table keeps only in-frame clones and is missing some. Of approximately 170,000 clones listed, approximately 86% are singletons. Material: peripheral blood. The receptors stem from a woman over 75 with COVID-19, enrolled during active disease. Both conserved end residues are part of each CDR3. D genes are given only for firm matches. The size field is filled for only some rows; it gives once, few, many or a size class.

>TRBJ2-1|TRBD2|-|TRBV12-3/TRBV12-4
TGTGCCAGCAGTTTGCTTCTAGCGGGGGAGCAGTTCTTC
CASSLLLAGEQFF
>TRBJ2-1|-|once|TRBV5-4
TGTGCCAGCAGCTCCCGGGGGGACATTGTGAATGAGCAGTTCTTC
CASSSRGDIVNEQFF
>TRBJ2-6|TRBD1|-|TRBV7-8
TGTGCCAGCAGCTACACAGGGGGAAAGGCCAACGTCCTGACTTTC
CASSYTGGKANVLTF
>TRBJ2-7|TRBD1|-|TRBV5-1
TGCGCCAGCGGGACAGGCGGATCTCTTACCTACGAGCAGTACTTC
CASGTGGSLTYEQYF
>TRBJ1-2|-|-|TRBV9
TGTGCCAGCAGCGTAGCTCAGGGCGACTATGGCTACACCTTC
CASSVAQGDYGYTF
>TRBJ2-3|TRBD2|-|TRBV19
TGTGCCAGTAGTATACTCCTAGCGGATAGCACAGATACGCAGTATTTT
CASSILLADSTDTQYF
>TRBJ1-2|-|-|TRBV10-3
TGTGCCATCTCCGGGGATCCGGGCGCGAGCTATGGCTACACCTTC
CAISGDPGASYGYTF
>TRBJ2-1|-|-|TRBV30
TGTGCCTGGAGCCCATTTTATACGGGGCAGTTCTTC
CAWSPFYTGQFF
>TRBJ2-5|TRBD2|-|TRBV9
TGTGCCAGCAGCGTAGATGGCCAGGGAGGGGAGACCCAGTACTTC
CASSVDGQGGETQYF
>TRBJ2-5|-|once|TRBV7-6
TGTGCCAGCAGCCGACAGCTACAAGAGACCCAGTACTTC
CASSRQLQETQYF
>TRBJ2-7|-|once|TRBV4-1
TGCGCCAGCAGCCAAGATTTACGCAGCTCCTACGAGCAGTACTTC
CASSQDLRSSYEQYF
>TRBJ2-1|TRBD2|-|TRBV5-1
TGCGCCAGCAGCTCGCGCGTGGGCGGGAGTAGGGGCAATGAGCAGTTCTTC
CASSSRVGGSRGNEQFF
>TRBJ2-5|-|-|TRBV24-1
TGTGCCACCAGTGATCATCGACAACCGGGGTTCACCCAGTACTTC
CATSDHRQPGFTQYF
>TRBJ1-5|TRBD1|-|TRBV9
TGTGCCAGCAGCGGGGGACAGGGGAGGCACAATCAGCCCCAGCATTTT
CASSGGQGRHNQPQHF
>TRBJ1-3|-|-|TRBV3-1/TRBV3-2
TGTGCCAGCAGCAGCGCAGGAAACACCATATATTTT
CASSSAGNTIYF
>TRBJ2-3|TRBD2|once|TRBV11-2
TGTGCCAGCGGCGGGGGGGCTGTAGATACGCAGTATTTT
CASGGGAVDTQYF
>TRBJ2-7|TRBD2|once|TRBV20-1
TGCAGTGCTAGTCGGTCGCGGGGGGTAACCTACGAGCAGTACTTC
CSASRSRGVTYEQYF
>TRBJ2-1|TRBD2|once|TRBV20-1
TGCAGTGCTAGTGCGGGACTAGAGTACAATGAGCAGTTCTTC
CSASAGLEYNEQFF
>TRBJ1-2|-|-|TRBV5-1
TGCGCCAGCAGCTTGTCAGGGCAGGCTAACTATGGCTACACCTTC
CASSLSGQANYGYTF
>TRBJ2-1|-|-|TRBV20-1
TGCAGTGCCCACTTTTATAATGAGCAGTTCTTC
CSAHFYNEQFF
>TRBJ2-1|TRBD1|-|TRBV7-3
TGTGCCAGCAGCGCGGGACAGGCCAGATCCTACAATGAGCAGTTCTTC
CASSAGQARSYNEQFF
>TRBJ2-1|-|few|TRBV4-1
TGCGCCAGCAGCCTGGTTACTTTACCACACAATGAGCAGTTCTTC
CASSLVTLPHNEQFF
>TRBJ1-5|-|-|TRBV20-1
TGCAGTGCTGAGGGCAATCAGCCCCAGCATTTT
CSAEGNQPQHF
>TRBJ1-1|-|-|TRBV14
TGTGCCAGCAGCCAACCGGGATGGGGCACTGAAGCTTTCTTT
CASSQPGWGTEAFF
>TRBJ1-3|-|-|TRBV5-1
TGCGCCAGCAGCCCCGCGGGAAACACCATATATTTT
CASSPAGNTIYF
>TRBJ1-5|-|-|TRBV28
TGTGCCAGCAGTTTCAGGGAGCCCCAGCATTTT
CASSFREPQHF
>TRBJ1-2|-|-|TRBV4-2
TGTGCCAGCAGCCAAGATGCTCTCGAACCAGGCAATGGCTACACCTTC
CASSQDALEPGNGYTF
>TRBJ1-1|TRBD1|-|TRBV7-2
TGTGCCAGCAGCTCGCCAAGACAGGGGAGCACTGAAGCTTTCTTT
CASSSPRQGSTEAFF
>TRBJ2-2|-|-|TRBV7-9
TGTGCCAGCAGCTTCTCAAGGAGAACCGGGGAGCTGTTTTTT
CASSFSRRTGELFF
>TRBJ2-7|TRBD2|-|TRBV5-1
TGCGCCGGCTCCTGGGGTAGCGGGAGCACCGAGCAGTACTTC
CAGSWGSGSTEQYF
>TRBJ2-2|-|-|TRBV4-2
TGTGCCAGCAGCCAAGATTCCGGGGGGCTGAACACCGGGGAGCTGTTTTTT
CASSQDSGGLNTGELFF
>TRBJ2-3|TRBD2|-|TRBV4-1
TGCGCCAGCAGCCGGACTAGCAGCACAGATACGCAGTATTTT
CASSRTSSTDTQYF
>TRBJ1-3|TRBD1|-|TRBV6-5
TGTGCCAGCAGTTACGACAGGGCTGGAAACACCATATATTTT
CASSYDRAGNTIYF
>TRBJ1-4|-|once|TRBV9
TGTGCCAGCAGCGTAGGTCCGGGAGGCCCCGCAACTAATGAAAAACTGTTTTTT
CASSVGPGGPATNEKLFF
>TRBJ2-7|-|-|TRBV28
TGTGCCACCATGGGGACTTCAAGTTACGAGCAGTACTTC
CATMGTSSYEQYF
>TRBJ1-1|TRBD1|-|TRBV5-1
TGCGCCAGCAGCTGGGGACAGGGGAGGCCTGAAGCTTTCTTT
CASSWGQGRPEAFF
>TRBJ2-3|-|-|TRBV6-5
TGTGCCAGCCGGGACTTACGCACAGATACGCAGTATTTT
CASRDLRTDTQYF
>TRBJ2-5|-|-|TRBV5-1
TGCGCCAGCAGCTTGGGGGGGCGGGAGACCCAGTACTTC
CASSLGGRETQYF
>TRBJ2-1|-|-|TRBV3-1/TRBV3-2
TGTGCCAGCAGCCACCAGTCCTACAATGAGCAGTTCTTC
CASSHQSYNEQFF
>TRBJ1-4|-|-|TRBV7-9
TGTGCCAGCAGCTTTGGTTACACAACTAATGAAAAACTGTTTTTT
CASSFGYTTNEKLFF
>TRBJ2-2|TRBD1|-|TRBV7-3
TGTGCCAGGACGGACAGGTCGAGCACCGGGGAGCTGTTTTTT
CARTDRSSTGELFF
>TRBJ1-2|-|few|TRBV24-1
TGTGCCACCAGTGTTCCGAGAGCACTCCCTGGCTACACCTTC
CATSVPRALPGYTF
>TRBJ2-6|TRBD1|-|TRBV10-1
TGCGCCAGCAGTGAGGGGGGCAGGGGGCTGCCTGGGGCCAACGTCCTGACTTTC
CASSEGGRGLPGANVLTF
>TRBJ2-7|-|once|TRBV5-4
TGTGCCAGCGCCCCGAAAGCGTTACCCTACGAGCAGTACTTC
CASAPKALPYEQYF
>TRBJ2-1|-|once|TRBV10-3
TGTGCCACAAAGGGGGGGCAAGACAATGAGCAGTTCTTC
CATKGGQDNEQFF
>TRBJ2-2|-|-|TRBV27
TGTGCCAGCAGTGTCCAGACTAGAGTTGGGGAGCTGTTTTTT
CASSVQTRVGELFF
>TRBJ2-1|TRBD1|-|TRBV11-3
TGTGCCAGCAGCTCCAACAGGGGTAATGAGCAGTTCTTC
CASSSNRGNEQFF
>TRBJ1-5|-|-|TRBV14
TGTGCCAGCAGCCAAGGGAGGGCCGCTCACGGTCAGCCCCAGCATTTT
CASSQGRAAHGQPQHF
>TRBJ1-2|TRBD1|-|TRBV5-1
TGCGCCAGCAGGCGGACAGGGCGCTCCCCTTATGGCTACACCTTC
CASRRTGRSPYGYTF
>TRBJ1-5|-|-|TRBV2
TGTGCCAGCAGTGAATCGGTGGGGGGGAAACTTCAGCCCCAGCATTTT
CASSESVGGKLQPQHF
>TRBJ1-2|-|once|TRBV7-9
TGTGCCAGCAGCTTAAGCCAAGGAGTCTATGGCTACACCTTC
CASSLSQGVYGYTF
>TRBJ2-5|-|-|TRBV7-6
TGTGCCAGCAGCTTAGGCGCGATTGGGACCCAGTACTTC
CASSLGAIGTQYF
>TRBJ2-1|TRBD2|-|TRBV9
TGTGCCAGCAGCGCCCCTAGCGGTGATGAGCAGTTCTTC
CASSAPSGDEQFF
>TRBJ1-6|TRBD1|-|TRBV5-1
TGCGCCAGCAGCTCTCAGGGGGCAGCCGAATCACCCCTCCACTTT
CASSSQGAAESPLHF
>TRBJ1-1|-|-|TRBV6-5
TGTGCCAGCAGTTACGGACAGCGAACTTTCTTT
CASSYGQRTFF
>TRBJ2-7|TRBD1|-|TRBV5-1
TGCGCCAGCACCGATCGGACAGGGGCGTACGAGCAGTACTTC
CASTDRTGAYEQYF
>TRBJ1-1|-|-|TRBV27
TGTGCCAGCCTCCCATTCACAAGGGGGGGTAGCACTGAAGCTTTCTTT
CASLPFTRGGSTEAFF
>TRBJ1-2|TRBD1|few|TRBV25-1
TGTGCCAGCAGTCCAGGCCCCGGGACAGGGGACTATGGCTACACCTTC
CASSPGPGTGDYGYTF
>TRBJ1-2|-|-|TRBV19
TGTGCCAGTAGTATAGGCCCAAGGGGGAACTATGGCTACACCTTC
CASSIGPRGNYGYTF